This T cell receptor (beta chain) was sequenced in a study of cytomegalovirus exposure and HLA in healthy donors. At the level of the study: There were more than 350 genotyped donors. Of these, 81% fell in the genetic ancestry cluster associated with self-reported Caucasian donors.

Trimming at V came to 5 bases and at J to 0 bases, leaving 4 bases not matched to a gene. Germline CDR1 is MNHEY and CDR2 is SMNVEV (reference sequence). The CDR3 covers 16 residues. PCR was performed using 60 Vbeta and 13 Jbeta primers. Clones were read by immunoSEQ multiplex PCR, and TCRdb kept only the in-frame ones, dropping some. The sample includes roughly 200,000 clones, more than 65% of them seen just once. Sequencing was performed on PBMCs. The chain links TRBV27 to TRBJ2-7, with 13 bases fitting TRBD2. This sequence originates from a man in his fifties in good health and CMV-seronegative. CDR3: CASSLGTSGVSYEQYF. The CDR3 coding sequence is TGTGCCAGCAGTCTCGGGACTAGCGGGGTCTCCTACGAGCAGTACTTC.